These 30 T cell receptor beta chains originate from one sample sequenced in a study of control samples from healthy donors and cancer patients. Data came from immunoSEQ multiplex PCR; TCRdb stores just in-frame clones and leaves some out. The sample yields 150,000 to 200,000 clones, 91% seen once. The sequencing input was blood. Receptor source: a woman in her thirties or forties in good health.

This clone occurred once. The chain has TRBV4-1 and TRBJ1-4; D may be TRBD1 (5 bases). This CDR3 has 15 residues. CDR1 and CDR2 from the germline V gene are MGHRA and YSYEKL. The V gene lost 0 bases and the J gene lost 8 bases, with 13 bases spanning the gap. CDR3 sequence: CASSQEGGPLEKLFF. The CDR3, as DNA: TGCGCCAGCAGCCAAGAGGGGGGTCCCCTCGAAAAACTGTTTTTT.

The V gene is TRBV18, the J gene TRBJ2-2; the D call may be TRBD1 or TRBD2 (5 bases each). Germline-derived CDR1 and CDR2 are KGHSH and LQKENI. There are 14 residues in the CDR3. V shed 1 base and J shed 4 bases, with 7 bases lying between them. The CDR3 sequence is CASSPQGTTGELFF. In nucleotides, the CDR3 is TGTGCCAGCTCACCACAGGGGACCACCGGGGAGCTGTTTTTT.

This clone was detected only once. V usage is TRBV18 and J usage is TRBJ2-5; tentatively, D is TRBD2 (6 bases). From germline, CDR1 is KGHSH and CDR2 LQKENI. CDR3 size: 13 residues. V was trimmed by 6 bases and J by 4 bases, leaving 12 bases between them. CDR3 loop: CASSPTSGETQYF. DNA of the CDR3: TGTGCCAGCTCTCCGACTAGTGGAGAGACCCAGTACTTC.

The V gene is TRBV27, the J gene TRBJ2-7, with TRBD2 matching 12 bases. This CDR3 spans 15 amino acids. Trimming cost V 6 bases and J 0 bases; bases outside gene matches: 3. Germline CDR1 MNHEY, CDR2 SMNVEV (reference sequence). CDR3 residues: CASSLAGGNSYEQYF. The CDR3 nucleotides read TGTGCCAGCAGCCTAGCGGGGGGGAACTCCTACGAGCAGTACTTC.

The chain recombines TRBV18 with TRBJ1-1; D is possibly TRBD1 (5 bases). Germline-derived CDR1 and CDR2 are KGHSH and LQKENI. The CDR3 consists of 12 residues. The ends were cut back, 4 bases at V and 9 bases at J, with 12 bases in the middle. Here the CDR3 DNA reads TGTGCCAGCTCACTCGCAGCGGGGCAAGCTTTCTTT. This codes for CASSLAAGQAFF.

V and J are TRBV5-1 and TRBJ1-1; D is perhaps TRBD1 (6 bases). Per the germline V gene, CDR1 is SGHRS and CDR2 is YFSETQ. The CDR3 runs 15 residues. The V end lost 2 bases, the J end lost 1 base, and 12 bases lay between the germline ends. The CDR3 DNA follows: TGCGCCAGCAGCTTAGCTCAGGGGACGAACACTGAAGCTTTCTTT. Translating gives CASSLAQGTNTEAFF. Full variable domain (outside the CDR3, taken from reference TRBV5-1 and TRBJ1-1): KAGVTQTPRYLIKTRGQQVTLSCSPISGHRSVSWYQQTPGQGLQFLFEYFSETQRNKGNFPGRFSGRQFSNSRSEMNVSTLELGDSALYLCASSLAQGTNTEAFFGQGTRLTVV.

The chain combines TRBV19 with TRBJ1-1; D ambiguous. The CDR3 runs to 18 residues. CDR1 and CDR2 from the germline V gene are LNHDA and SQIVND (reference sequence). V was shortened by 4 bases and J by 2 bases, with 23 bases between the two germline ends. Written as DNA, the CDR3 is TGTGCCAGTAGTACACCCCGGGGAGGGAGCTTAATTAACACTGAAGCTTTCTTT. Its protein product is CASSTPRGGSLINTEAFF.

The rearrangement uses TRBV15 and TRBJ2-7, with a weak D call TRBD1 (5 bases). V was shortened by 5 bases and J by 5 bases, with 16 bases between the two germline ends. This CDR3 has 14 amino acids. Per germline, CDR1 LNHNV and CDR2 YYDKDF (reference sequence). The CDR3 protein is CATSLHRNMDEQYF. The CDR3, as DNA: TGTGCCACCAGCCTCCACAGGAATATGGACGAGCAGTACTTC.

DNA for the CDR3: TGTGCCAGCAGTTACTATAGCGGGGGGGCCGAAGAGACCCAGTACTTC. Translating gives CASSYYSGGAEETQYF. This chain joins TRBV6-5 and TRBJ2-5; TRBD2 agrees at 11 bases. CDR1 MNHEY and CDR2 SVGAGI come from the germline V gene. V lost 1 base and J lost 3; bases outside the gene matches: 4. The CDR3 covers 16 residues.

The chain employs TRBV9 and TRBJ2-5, with TRBD2 identical over 10 bases. The CDR3 has 15 amino acids. Germline values: CDR1 SGDLS, CDR2 YYNGEE. V shed 5 bases, J shed 5 bases, and the junction held 9 bases outside the gene matches. DNA for the CDR3: TGTGCCAGCAGTTTGAGCGGGGGGGCCGCGGAGACCCAGTACTTC. Protein: CASSLSGGAAETQYF.

This clone was counted once. This chain links TRBV3-1 (or the pseudogene TRBV3-2) with TRBJ1-4, with 10 positions matching TRBD1. V dropped 2 bases and J dropped 0; count of bases not matched to a gene: 6. Germline V gives CDR1 LGHDT, CDR2 YNNKEL (reference sequence). The CDR3 has 18 residues. CDR3 in DNA: TGTGCCAGCAGCCAACTTGGGACAGGGGCTGCAACTAATGAAAAACTGTTTTTT. It codes for CASSQLGTGAATNEKLFF.

The V call is TRBV5-1, the J call TRBJ1-3, with 7 bases that match TRBD1. The CDR3 has 15 residues. V was clipped by 4 bases and J by 2 bases; unmatched bases: 6. Germline CDR1 SGHRS, CDR2 YFSETQ. The chain's CDR3 is CASSGTGDAGNTIYF. CDR3 nucleotide sequence: TGCGCCAGCAGCGGTACAGGGGACGCTGGAAACACCATATATTTT.

CDR3 coding DNA: TGTGCCATCAGTTCTAGGGACACTGGGAAGGCCCTCCACTTT. Translated: CAISSRDTGKALHF. The rearrangement joins TRBV10-3 to TRBJ1-6; perhaps TRBD1 as D (6 bases). The CDR3 has 14 residues. Between the trimmed V and J ends, which lost 5 bases and 14 bases, there was a span of 19 bases. Germline loops: CDR1 ENHRY, CDR2 SYGVKD.

This chain joins TRBV27 and TRBJ1-2; D unresolved. CDR3 size: 13 residues. CDR1 and CDR2 (germline): MNHEY, SMNVEV (reference sequence). V shed 9 bases and J shed 0 bases, with 11 bases lying between them. In DNA, the CDR3 is TGTGCCAGTTCGGTAAATGCTAACTATGGCTACACCTTC. Protein product: CASSVNANYGYTF.

The V call is TRBV18, the J call TRBJ1-3; D possibly corresponds to TRBD1 (5 bases). V lost 3 bases and J lost 2, with 14 bases in between. This CDR3 region has 16 residues. The germline V gene has CDR1 KGHSH and CDR2 LQKENI. The CDR3 DNA is TGTGCCAGCTCACCGGGGCAGGGCCAAACTGGAAACACCATATATTTT. Amino acids: CASSPGQGQTGNTIYF.

The chain uses TRBV2 and TRBJ2-3; D tentatively reads TRBD1 or TRBD2 (5 bases each). Germline assignment: CDR1 SNHLY and CDR2 FYNNEI. V gave up 4 bases and J gave up 6 bases, with 8 bases separating them. The CDR3 loop spans 12 amino acids. CDR3 region: CASSAWGDTQYF. The CDR3 bases are TGTGCCAGCAGTGCCTGGGGGGATACGCAGTATTTT. Full variable domain (outside the CDR3, taken from reference TRBV2 and TRBJ2-3): EPEVTQTPSHQVTQMGQEVILRCVPISNHLYFYWYRQILGQKVEFLVSFYNNEISEKSEIFDDQFSVERPDGSNFTLKIRSTKLEDSAMYFCASSAWGDTQYFGPGTRLTVL.

The CDR3 protein is CASSLMGQGAGNTQYF. CDR3 sequence (DNA): TGTGCCAGCAGCTTGATGGGACAGGGAGCAGGGAATACGCAGTATTTT. The chain joins TRBV7-8 to TRBJ2-3; 9 bases line up with TRBD1. This CDR3 is built from 16 residues. The germline gives CDR1 SGHVS, CDR2 FQNEAQ. The J segment lost 7 bases and the V segment lost 3 bases, leaving 11 bases of the junction unmatched.

Of note for this clone: The junction shows a germline mismatch at one end, possibly a read error. CDR3 DNA: TGTGCCAGCACCTTAGCGAGTTTGGGGGATGAGCAGTTCTTC. This translates into CASTLASLGDEQFF. The chain carries TRBV7-9 and TRBJ2-1; D could derive from TRBD1 or TRBD2 (5 bases each). This CDR3 spans 14 amino acids. Germline V gene lookup returns CDR1 SEHNR and CDR2 FQNEAQ (reference sequence).

This chain uses TRBV10-1 with TRBJ2-7; D is ambiguous. The CDR3 totals 13 residues. From germline, CDR1 is WNHNN and CDR2 SYGVQD (reference sequence). Trimming left V 4 bases short and J 3 bases short, with 10 bases between. CDR3 DNA: TGCGCCAGCAGTGCGGCAGGCCTCTACGAGCAGTACTTC. It is translated as CASSAAGLYEQYF.

The chain joins TRBV4-1 to TRBJ1-5; 7 bases agree with TRBD1. The germline V gene encodes CDR1 MGHRA and CDR2 YSYEKL. Germline trimming cut 0 bases from V and 12 bases from J; bases unmatched to any gene: 8. CDR3 length equals 14 residues. The CDR3 DNA is TGCGCCAGCAGCCAAGATGGAGTTACAGGGGACCAGCATTTT. Protein: CASSQDGVTGDQHF.

DNA of the CDR3: TGCGCCAGCAGCCCACTAATCGGCCCTACCAACTACGAGCAGTACTTC. Translating it yields CASSPLIGPTNYEQYF. This chain connects TRBV4-1 to TRBJ2-7; D is undetermined. The CDR3 runs 16 residues. Germline CDR1 MGHRA, CDR2 YSYEKL. V dropped 4 bases and J dropped 3 bases, with 19 bases sitting between them.

The V gene is TRBV5-1, the J gene TRBJ1-1, with 7 bases that match TRBD1. The CDR3 loop spans 15 amino acids. Unmatched junction bases numbered 7, after V lost 4 bases and J lost 1 base. Germline CDR1 and CDR2: SGHRS and YFSETQ. The chain's CDR3 is CASSEGQFSNTEAFF. The CDR3 DNA sequence: TGCGCCAGCAGCGAGGGACAGTTCTCGAACACTGAAGCTTTCTTT.

The rearrangement links TRBV3-1 (or the pseudogene TRBV3-2) to TRBJ2-3; D is possibly TRBD1 (7 bases). CDR1 is LGHDT, CDR2 YNNKEL, per germline (reference sequence). CDR3 size: 12 residues. Trimming took off 4 bases at V and 11 bases at J, with 13 bases between the two ends. The CDR3 DNA reads TGTGCCAGCAGCCGCCAGGGGGGACGGCAGTATTTT. Translated, it gives CASSRQGGRQYF.

This chain connects TRBV10-3 to TRBJ2-3; 13 bases map to TRBD2. CDR3 size: 16 residues. The V and J ends lost 3 bases and 5 bases, in that order; junction bases with no gene match: 5. Per the germline V gene, CDR1 is ENHRY and CDR2 is SYGVKD. The CDR3 loop is CAISETSGGAKDTQYF. CDR3 DNA: TGTGCCATCAGTGAAACTAGCGGGGGGGCTAAAGATACGCAGTATTTT.

This chain links TRBV3-1 (or the pseudogene TRBV3-2) with TRBJ1-5, with D possibly TRBD1 on 6 matching bases. Looked up from germline, CDR1 is LGHDT and CDR2 is YNNKEL (reference sequence). Trimming removed 3 bases at V and 6 bases at J, with 12 bases between. The CDR3 has 14 amino acids. The CDR3 DNA reads as TGTGCCAGCAGCCAGGGGGGGGCCGGTCAGCCCCAGCATTTT. Its translation: CASSQGGAGQPQHF.

The gene calls are TRBV14 and TRBJ1-5; D unresolved. CDR1 SGHDN and CDR2 FVKESK come from the germline V gene. The CDR3 extends over 14 amino acids. V was cut by 0 bases and J by 9 bases, with 12 bases left in between. CDR3 in DNA: TGTGCCAGCAGCCAAGATGAGGCAAGGGTGCCCCAGCATTTT. Translated: CASSQDEARVPQHF.

This clone was seen only once. V is TRBV29-1 and J is TRBJ2-1; the D gene could be TRBD1 or TRBD2 (6 bases each). The CDR3 runs to 14 residues. V dropped 4 bases and J dropped 7 bases, with 17 bases sitting between them. Germline lookup yields CDR1 SQVTM and CDR2 ANQGSEA. CDR3 amino acids: CSVVVPRGLNEQFF. CDR3 DNA sequence: TGCAGCGTTGTTGTTCCCCGGGGGCTAAATGAGCAGTTCTTC.

The CDR3 sequence is CASSRRGGGETQYF. For the CDR3, the DNA is TGTGCCAGCAGCCGCCGGGGCGGGGGCGAGACCCAGTACTTC. The gene calls are TRBV9 and TRBJ2-5; the D gene is possibly TRBD2 (7 bases). The germline V gene encodes CDR1 SGDLS and CDR2 YYNGEE. The CDR3 has 14 residues. Between the trimmed V and J ends, which lost 4 bases and 5 bases, there was a span of 15 bases. Combining the CDR3 with reference TRBV9 and TRBJ2-5 gives the whole variable domain DSGVTQTPKHLITATGQRVTLRCSPRSGDLSVYWYQQSLDQGLQFLIQYYNGEERAKGNILERFSAQQFPDLHSELNLSSLELGDSALYFCASSRRGGGETQYFGPGTRLLVL.

As DNA, the CDR3 is TGTGCCATCAGGACAGGGGTAAATTCACCCCTCCACTTT. This gives the protein CAIRTGVNSPLHF. This rearrangement joins TRBV10-3 to TRBJ1-6; TRBD1 matches 8 bases. Trimming cost V 6 bases and J 7 bases; bases outside gene matches: 2. CDR3 length: 13 amino acids. Germline V lookup: CDR1 ENHRY, CDR2 SYGVKD.

The V gene is TRBV7-6, the J gene TRBJ1-2, with D perhaps matching TRBD1 (5 bases). Germline CDR1 and CDR2: SGHVS and FNYEAQ. This CDR3 has 17 residues. V was clipped by 2 bases and J by 2 bases, with 18 bases between them. The CDR3 DNA sequence: TGTGCCAGCAGCTTAAGCGCGGGGCAGGGTATAAACTATGGCTACACCTTC. Translated: CASSLSAGQGINYGYTF.